The rows below give T cell receptor beta chains drawn from one sample of a study of beta chain features in type 1 diabetes. The assay was immunoSEQ multiplex PCR, and TCRdb's table has in-frame clones only and misses some. The sample carries some 200,000 clones, 11% recorded once. The sequenced sample was central memory CD4+ T cells from blood. The receptors were sampled from a man aged 18 to 29 in good health. Each CDR3 is given with its conserved first and last residue. Each record gives: V gene, clone size, J gene, D gene, CDR3 protein, CDR3 DNA. The D gene is left open where the match is weak. The size of a clone is reported for some rows only, either as once, few or many, or as a class for expanded clones.

v_gene: TRBV27
abundance: few
j_gene: TRBJ2-3
d_gene: TRBD2
CDR3aa: CASSPRLAGETQYF
CDR3nt: TGTGCCAGCAGTCCAAGACTAGCCGGGGAAACGCAGTATTTT

v_gene: TRBV18
abundance: few
j_gene: TRBJ2-1
d_gene: NA
CDR3aa: CASSPRSPYNEQFF
CDR3nt: TGTGCCAGCTCACCGCGGTCCCCCTACAATGAGCAGTTCTTC

v_gene: TRBV25-1
abundance: few
j_gene: TRBJ2-5
d_gene: NA
CDR3aa: CASTGRVETQYF
CDR3nt: TGTGCCAGCACTGGCAGGGTAGAGACCCAGTACTTC

v_gene: TRBV7-2
abundance: NA
j_gene: TRBJ2-7
d_gene: NA
CDR3aa: CASGRFSYEQYF
CDR3nt: TGTGCCAGCGGGCGGTTCTCCTACGAGCAGTACTTC

v_gene: TRBV7-9
abundance: NA
j_gene: TRBJ1-2
d_gene: NA
CDR3aa: CASSYRDTNYGYTF
CDR3nt: TGTGCCAGCAGCTACCGCGACACAAACTATGGCTACACCTTC

v_gene: TRBV6-1
abundance: many
j_gene: TRBJ2-7
d_gene: NA
CDR3aa: CASTPGRVSSYEQYF
CDR3nt: TGTGCCAGCACTCCGGGACGGGTAAGCTCCTACGAGCAGTACTTC

v_gene: TRBV6-6
abundance: few
j_gene: TRBJ1-5
d_gene: NA
CDR3aa: CASRRGNQPQHF
CDR3nt: TGTGCCAGCCGGAGGGGGAATCAGCCCCAGCATTTT

v_gene: TRBV18
abundance: NA
j_gene: TRBJ2-7
d_gene: NA
CDR3aa: CASSSQTSFQQYF
CDR3nt: TGTGCCAGCTCATCGCAGACTAGTTTTCAGCAGTACTTC

v_gene: TRBV18
abundance: NA
j_gene: TRBJ1-1
d_gene: NA
CDR3aa: CASSPQGGNTEAFF
CDR3nt: TGTGCCAGCTCACCCCAGGGAGGGAACACTGAAGCTTTCTTT

v_gene: TRBV29-1
abundance: few
j_gene: TRBJ2-4
d_gene: TRBD1
CDR3aa: CSVGDRIAKNIQYF
CDR3nt: TGCAGCGTCGGGGACAGGATAGCCAAAAACATTCAGTACTTC

v_gene: TRBV19
abundance: few
j_gene: TRBJ2-5
d_gene: TRBD2
CDR3aa: CASSPTSGSETQYF
CDR3nt: TGTGCCAGTAGTCCGACTAGCGGGAGCGAGACCCAGTACTTC

v_gene: TRBV5-1
abundance: few
j_gene: TRBJ2-3
d_gene: TRBD2
CDR3aa: CASSLTGTSGYSTDTQYF
CDR3nt: TGCGCCAGCAGCTTGACCGGGACTAGCGGTTATAGCACAGATACGCAGTATTTT

v_gene: TRBV5-1
abundance: many
j_gene: TRBJ2-1
d_gene: NA
CDR3aa: CASSLGSSAREQFF
CDR3nt: TGCGCCAGCAGCTTGGGGTCTAGCGCTCGTGAGCAGTTCTTC

v_gene: TRBV6-1
abundance: few
j_gene: TRBJ2-1
d_gene: NA
CDR3aa: CASSEPKGGTYNEQFF
CDR3nt: TGTGCCAGCAGTGAACCGAAGGGGGGCACCTACAATGAGCAGTTCTTC

v_gene: TRBV5-1
abundance: few
j_gene: TRBJ2-3
d_gene: NA
CDR3aa: CASSLATMGDTQYF
CDR3nt: TGCGCCAGCAGCTTGGCCACAATGGGAGATACGCAGTATTTT

v_gene: TRBV7-3
abundance: few
j_gene: TRBJ2-1
d_gene: NA
CDR3aa: CASSLNGEQFF
CDR3nt: TGTGCCAGCAGCTTAAATGGCGAGCAGTTCTTC

v_gene: TRBV6-6
abundance: many
j_gene: TRBJ2-7
d_gene: NA
CDR3aa: CASSYRQAYEQYF
CDR3nt: TGTGCCAGCAGTTACCGACAGGCCTACGAGCAGTACTTC

v_gene: TRBV29-1
abundance: NA
j_gene: TRBJ2-7
d_gene: TRBD1
CDR3aa: CSVGQGGTNEQYF
CDR3nt: TGCAGCGTTGGACAGGGGGGGACGAACGAGCAGTACTTC

v_gene: TRBV7-9
abundance: few
j_gene: TRBJ2-2
d_gene: TRBD1
CDR3aa: CASSLPTGVVTGELFF
CDR3nt: TGTGCCAGCAGCTTACCGACAGGGGTGGTCACCGGGGAGCTGTTTTTT

v_gene: TRBV6-5
abundance: few
j_gene: TRBJ2-1
d_gene: TRBD2
CDR3aa: CASSSPRTSGYNEQFF
CDR3nt: TGTGCCAGCAGTTCCCCCCGGACTAGCGGGTACAATGAGCAGTTCTTC

v_gene: TRBV10-3
abundance: few
j_gene: TRBJ2-5
d_gene: TRBD1
CDR3aa: CAISEGAWTGSGETQYF
CDR3nt: TGTGCCATCAGTGAGGGGGCTTGGACAGGGTCCGGAGAGACCCAGTACTTC

v_gene: TRBV9
abundance: NA
j_gene: TRBJ2-5
d_gene: NA
CDR3aa: CASSVDYETQYF
CDR3nt: TGTGCCAGCAGCGTAGATTATGAGACCCAGTACTTC

v_gene: TRBV30
abundance: NA
j_gene: TRBJ1-4
d_gene: NA
CDR3aa: CAWRRSNEKLFF
CDR3nt: TGTGCCTGGAGAAGGAGTAATGAAAAACTGTTTTTT

v_gene: TRBV18
abundance: few
j_gene: TRBJ2-4
d_gene: TRBD2
CDR3aa: CASSPDRGGTKNIQYF
CDR3nt: TGTGCCAGCTCACCGGATCGGGGGGGAACCAAAAACATTCAGTACTTC

v_gene: TRBV7-2
abundance: NA
j_gene: TRBJ2-5
d_gene: NA
CDR3aa: CASSLVSSSKETQYF
CDR3nt: TGTGCCAGCAGCTTAGTTTCTAGCTCAAAAGAGACCCAGTACTTC

v_gene: TRBV5-1
abundance: many
j_gene: TRBJ2-7
d_gene: NA
CDR3aa: CASLGARLSYEQYF
CDR3nt: TGCGCCAGCCTTGGGGCCCGACTATCCTACGAGCAGTACTTC

v_gene: TRBV30
abundance: few
j_gene: TRBJ2-2
d_gene: NA
CDR3aa: CAWTVAGVTGELFF
CDR3nt: TGTGCCTGGACAGTGGCCGGGGTCACCGGGGAGCTGTTTTTT

v_gene: TRBV30
abundance: NA
j_gene: TRBJ2-1
d_gene: TRBD2
CDR3aa: CAWTVGLANEQFF
CDR3nt: TGTGCCTGGACTGTCGGACTAGCCAATGAGCAGTTCTTC

v_gene: TRBV29-1
abundance: NA
j_gene: TRBJ2-1
d_gene: NA
CDR3aa: CSGEPTGGDEQFF
CDR3nt: TGCAGCGGCGAACCCACAGGGGGGGATGAGCAGTTCTTC

v_gene: TRBV29-1
abundance: many
j_gene: TRBJ1-2
d_gene: NA
CDR3aa: CSVPNRDSSRGYTF
CDR3nt: TGCAGCGTCCCCAACCGGGACTCCTCCCGGGGCTACACCTTC

v_gene: TRBV11-2
abundance: few
j_gene: TRBJ2-5
d_gene: TRBD1
CDR3aa: CASSLGSHRGLETQYF
CDR3nt: TGTGCCAGCAGCTTAGGTAGTCACAGGGGGCTTGAGACCCAGTACTTC

v_gene: TRBV28
abundance: NA
j_gene: TRBJ2-7
d_gene: TRBD1
CDR3aa: CASNRQGALPEQYF
CDR3nt: TGTGCCAGCAACAGACAGGGGGCGCTTCCCGAGCAGTACTTC

v_gene: TRBV6-6
abundance: NA
j_gene: TRBJ1-1
d_gene: NA
CDR3aa: CASSLQAVYTEAFF
CDR3nt: TGTGCCAGCAGCCTCCAGGCTGTCTACACTGAAGCTTTCTTT

v_gene: TRBV5-1
abundance: many
j_gene: TRBJ2-1
d_gene: NA
CDR3aa: CASSLAVPPGNEQFF
CDR3nt: TGCGCCAGCAGCTTGGCGGTACCTCCGGGCAATGAGCAGTTCTTC

v_gene: TRBV5-4
abundance: NA
j_gene: TRBJ1-4
d_gene: NA
CDR3aa: CASSWRPTADEKLFF
CDR3nt: TGTGCCAGCAGCTGGCGGCCGACAGCCGACGAAAAACTGTTTTTT

v_gene: TRBV30
abundance: few
j_gene: TRBJ2-5
d_gene: NA
CDR3aa: CAWSVRGETQYF
CDR3nt: TGTGCCTGGAGTGTAAGGGGAGAGACCCAGTACTTC

v_gene: TRBV5-1
abundance: NA
j_gene: TRBJ2-5
d_gene: NA
CDR3aa: CASSLTVEETQYF
CDR3nt: TGCGCCAGCAGCCTGACAGTAGAGGAGACCCAGTACTTC

v_gene: TRBV18
abundance: few
j_gene: TRBJ2-1
d_gene: NA
CDR3aa: CASSPNRNEQFF
CDR3nt: TGTGCCAGCTCACCGAATAGAAATGAGCAGTTCTTC

v_gene: TRBV28
abundance: NA
j_gene: TRBJ2-1
d_gene: NA
CDR3aa: CASNAMLLYNEQFF
CDR3nt: TGTGCCAGCAACGCCATGCTTCTCTACAATGAGCAGTTCTTC

v_gene: TRBV18
abundance: medium-sized
j_gene: TRBJ2-6
d_gene: TRBD1
CDR3aa: CASSPFPGQGSISGANVLTF
CDR3nt: TGTGCCAGCTCACCGTTCCCGGGACAGGGTTCAATTTCTGGGGCCAACGTCCTGACTTTC

v_gene: TRBV25-1
abundance: few
j_gene: TRBJ2-7
d_gene: NA
CDR3aa: CASSAAGSYEQYF
CDR3nt: TGTGCCAGCAGTGCGGCCGGGTCCTACGAGCAGTACTTC

v_gene: TRBV4-3
abundance: few
j_gene: TRBJ2-1
d_gene: NA
CDR3aa: CASSLGGNPYNEQFF
CDR3nt: TGCGCCAGCAGCCTCGGCGGGAACCCCTACAATGAGCAGTTCTTC

v_gene: TRBV27
abundance: few
j_gene: TRBJ2-7
d_gene: NA
CDR3aa: CASSQSRLAYEQYF
CDR3nt: TGTGCCAGCAGTCAATCTCGGTTGGCCTACGAGCAGTACTTC

v_gene: TRBV14
abundance: NA
j_gene: TRBJ1-5
d_gene: NA
CDR3aa: CASSPGAASNQPQHF
CDR3nt: TGTGCCAGCAGCCCTGGGGCAGCTAGCAATCAGCCCCAGCATTTT

v_gene: TRBV25-1
abundance: few
j_gene: TRBJ2-1
d_gene: TRBD2
CDR3aa: CASSVAGGPNEQFF
CDR3nt: TGTGCCAGCAGTGTAGCGGGAGGACCCAATGAGCAGTTCTTC

v_gene: TRBV7-6
abundance: NA
j_gene: TRBJ1-3
d_gene: TRBD1
CDR3aa: CASSLGQGISGNTIYF
CDR3nt: TGTGCCAGCAGCTTAGGACAGGGTATATCTGGAAACACCATATATTTT

v_gene: TRBV27
abundance: NA
j_gene: TRBJ2-7
d_gene: TRBD1
CDR3aa: CASSSPRAGGTYEQYF
CDR3nt: TGTGCCAGCAGTTCACCTCGGGCAGGGGGAACCTACGAGCAGTACTTC

v_gene: TRBV5-1
abundance: many
j_gene: TRBJ2-1
d_gene: TRBD2
CDR3aa: CASRLAGGPLNEQFF
CDR3nt: TGCGCCAGCAGGCTAGCGGGAGGGCCTTTGAATGAGCAGTTCTTC

v_gene: TRBV7-2
abundance: NA
j_gene: TRBJ2-7
d_gene: TRBD2
CDR3aa: CASSRDSGGFPYEQYF
CDR3nt: TGTGCCAGCAGCCGAGACAGCGGGGGGTTCCCCTACGAGCAGTACTTC

v_gene: TRBV7-3
abundance: NA
j_gene: TRBJ2-1
d_gene: NA
CDR3aa: CASSLTLVSEQFF
CDR3nt: TGTGCCAGCAGCTTAACACTAGTGAGTGAGCAGTTCTTC

v_gene: TRBV7-3
abundance: NA
j_gene: TRBJ1-1
d_gene: NA
CDR3aa: CASDLGLRNTEAFF
CDR3nt: TGTGCCAGCGACCTAGGCCTCAGAAACACTGAAGCTTTCTTT

v_gene: TRBV4-1
abundance: many
j_gene: TRBJ2-7
d_gene: NA
CDR3aa: CASSLHGEQYF
CDR3nt: TGCGCCAGCAGCCTCCACGGTGAGCAGTACTTC

v_gene: TRBV14
abundance: many
j_gene: TRBJ1-1
d_gene: NA
CDR3aa: CASSQVNRNTEAFF
CDR3nt: TGTGCCAGCAGCCAAGTTAATCGGAACACTGAAGCTTTCTTT

v_gene: TRBV5-4
abundance: NA
j_gene: TRBJ1-4
d_gene: NA
CDR3aa: CASSAGGGAGEKLFF
CDR3nt: TGTGCCAGCAGCGCCGGGGGGGGCGCGGGTGAAAAACTGTTTTTT

v_gene: TRBV7-2
abundance: few
j_gene: TRBJ2-1
d_gene: NA
CDR3aa: CASSSQTRNEQFF
CDR3nt: TGTGCCAGCAGCTCCCAGACTCGGAATGAGCAGTTCTTC

v_gene: TRBV6-6
abundance: NA
j_gene: TRBJ2-7
d_gene: TRBD2
CDR3aa: CASSPLGGRAVNEQYF
CDR3nt: TGTGCCAGCAGTCCCCTCGGCGGGAGGGCCGTTAACGAGCAGTACTTC

v_gene: TRBV5-4
abundance: many
j_gene: TRBJ2-1
d_gene: TRBD1
CDR3aa: CASTRTGGRDEQFF
CDR3nt: TGTGCCAGCACCCGGACAGGGGGCAGGGATGAGCAGTTCTTC

v_gene: TRBV7-2
abundance: many
j_gene: TRBJ2-3
d_gene: TRBD1
CDR3aa: CASRPPLGQRLTDTQYF
CDR3nt: TGTGCCAGCAGACCTCCATTGGGACAGAGGTTGACAGATACGCAGTATTTT

v_gene: TRBV14
abundance: few
j_gene: TRBJ2-1
d_gene: NA
CDR3aa: CASPIRRSSYNEQFF
CDR3nt: TGTGCCAGCCCTATTAGGCGAAGCTCCTACAATGAGCAGTTCTTC

v_gene: TRBV5-1
abundance: NA
j_gene: TRBJ2-2
d_gene: NA
CDR3aa: CASSLPATGELFF
CDR3nt: TGCGCCAGCAGCCTGCCGGCCACCGGGGAGCTGTTTTTT